These 26 T cell receptor beta chains share one sample of origin, sequenced in a study of graft-versus-host responses after intestinal transplantation. Responders (roughly 200,000, CFSE-labeled) were co-plated with roughly 200,000 irradiated, violet-dye-labeled stimulators. Assay used: immunoSEQ multiplex PCR; TCRdb lists only in-frame clones, some missing. Here the sample spans roughly 4,200 clones, approximately 40% being singletons. Sample: alloreactive CD8+ T cells from a mixed lymphocyte reaction culture, taken before transplantation. Indicated subset: CFSE-low proliferating T cells sorted from roughly 6-day pre-transplant mixed lymphocyte reaction (GvH or HvG direction). These receptors came from a human patient who was an organ donor for intestinal transplantation.

V and J are TRBV7-2 and TRBJ2-3, with TRBD2 matching 8 bases. Germline values: CDR1 SGHTA, CDR2 FQGNSA. With V trimmed by 5 bases and J by 4 bases, 14 bases remained unmatched. CDR3 size: 17 residues. This CDR3 reads CASSRTGTRFLPDTQYF. The CDR3 DNA follows: TGTGCCAGCAGCAGGACTGGGACTAGGTTCTTGCCAGATACGCAGTATTTT.

The rearrangement joins TRBV12-2 to TRBJ2-7; the table names TRBD2, a call not compared with the DNA. TRBV12-2 is flagged as a pseudogene. The CDR3 spans 17 residues. CDR3 coding DNA: TGTGCAAGTCGCCCGAAAGGTCTCTCGCGGGAGAGGTACGAGCAGTACTTC. This gives the protein CASRPKGLSRERYEQYF.

The J gene is TRBJ2-1, the V gene TRBV19, with D possibly matching TRBD2 (6 bases). Per the germline V gene, CDR1 is LNHDA and CDR2 is SQIVND (reference sequence). Trimming removed 5 bases from V and 7 bases from J, with 18 bases in between. This CDR3 region has 15 residues. This CDR3 reads CASSSGDSLRNEQFF. CDR3 DNA: TGTGCCAGTAGTTCCGGGGACTCCTTACGGAATGAGCAGTTCTTC.

By frequency in the sample, this clone is medium-sized (0.01 to 0.1%). This sequence joins TRBV5-4 and TRBJ1-4, with TRBD1 identical over 8 bases. The V and J ends lost 5 bases and 4 bases, in that order; junction bases with no gene match: 7. Germline CDR1 SGHNT, CDR2 YYREEE (reference sequence). This CDR3 is built from 15 residues. The CDR3 sequence is CASSFTGGVNEKLFF. For the CDR3, the DNA is TGTGCCAGCAGTTTCACAGGGGGAGTTAATGAAAAACTGTTTTTT.

The chain links TRBV28 to TRBJ2-1, with TRBD2 as a possible D gene (6 bases). The CDR3 has 17 residues. V lost 6 bases and J 1 base, leaving 19 bases between the germline ends. CDR1 and CDR2 from the germline V gene are MDHEN and SYDVKM. The CDR3 sequence is CASRWIGGDGSYNEQFF. The CDR3 nucleotides are TGTGCCAGCAGATGGATCGGGGGAGACGGTTCCTACAATGAGCAGTTCTTC.

The genes are TRBV7-2 and TRBJ2-2, with D possibly matching TRBD1 (5 bases). The germline V gene encodes CDR1 SGHTA and CDR2 FQGNSA. The V and J ends lost 1 base and 4 bases respectively, with 13 bases between them. The CDR3 has 16 amino acids. The CDR3 loop is CASSLEGRSATGELFF. For the CDR3, the DNA is TGTGCCAGCAGCTTAGAGGGGCGTTCGGCCACCGGGGAGCTGTTTTTT.

This clone is labeled medium-sized. The rearrangement uses TRBV5-6 and TRBJ1-5; D unclear. CDR1 is SGHDT and CDR2 is YYEEEE in the germline V gene. The CDR3 is 14 amino acids. Trimming took off 1 base at V and 0 bases at J, with 5 bases between the two ends. The CDR3 region has the DNA TGTGCCAGCAGCTTGATCAATAGCAATCAGCCCCAGCATTTT. This gives the protein CASSLINSNQPQHF.

A note on this clone: The sample has other DNA sequences that encode this CDR3 too. This sequence joins TRBV4-3 and TRBJ2-7; 10 bases line up with TRBD1. Looked up from germline, CDR1 is LGHNA and CDR2 is YSLEER. V trimming: 0 bases; J trimming: 4 bases; junction bases outside the gene matches: 3. The length of the CDR3 is 15 residues. The CDR3 spells CASSQDWDRGYEQYF. The CDR3 nucleotides are TGCGCCAGCAGCCAAGATTGGGACAGGGGATACGAGCAGTACTTC.

V usage is TRBV4-1 and J usage is TRBJ2-7; TRBD2 matches 7 bases. The V and J ends lost 0 bases and 6 bases, in that order; junction bases with no gene match: 17. The CDR3 length is 18 residues. The V gene's germline CDR1 is MGHRA and CDR2 YSYEKL. The CDR3 loop is CASSQDGGVRERAGEQYF. The CDR3 region has the DNA TGCGCCAGCAGCCAAGATGGGGGAGTGCGGGAGAGGGCAGGCGAGCAGTACTTC.

This clone has a handful of counts. This chain links TRBV7-2 with TRBJ2-7; 10 nucleotides line up with TRBD2. This CDR3 is built from 16 residues. Germline V CDR1 and CDR2: SGHTA, FQGNSA. J lost 3 bases, V lost 2 bases, and 7 bases had no gene match. The CDR3 here is CASSLLLAGNHYEQYF. The CDR3 DNA sequence: TGTGCCAGCAGCTTATTACTAGCGGGAAACCACTACGAGCAGTACTTC.

In regard to this clone: The DNA is omitted, as the CDR3 cannot be located on it reliably, and the CDR3 follows TCRdb's listing. The chain couples TRBV21-1 to TRBJ2-6; TRBD1 is the table's D call and was not checked against the DNA. TRBV21-1 is classified as a pseudogene. 20 amino acids form the CDR3, both terminal residues included. This chain's CDR3 is CASSKFASVGGGTGANVLTF.

This clone has a single count. This chain joins TRBV28 and TRBJ1-1; 7 nucleotides match TRBD1. The CDR3 is made up of 15 amino acids. Germline CDR1 and CDR2: MDHEN and SYDVKM. The junction had 10 bases not matched to a gene; V was cut back by 4 bases and J by 5 bases. CDR3: CASSYQTGCWTEAFF. DNA for the CDR3: TGTGCCAGCAGTTACCAGACAGGGTGTTGGACTGAAGCTTTCTTT.

The chain employs TRBV28 and TRBJ1-5, with 7 nucleotides matching TRBD1. Trimming took 5 bases from V and 4 from J; bases not matched to a gene: 14. Germline-derived CDR1 and CDR2 are MDHEN and SYDVKM. The CDR3 extends over 17 amino acids. The CDR3 sequence is CASSKVVSKQGNQPQHF. The DNA of the CDR3 is TGTGCCAGCAGTAAAGTTGTGTCGAAACAGGGGAATCAGCCCCAGCATTTT.

The gene calls are TRBV28 and TRBJ2-3; possibly TRBD2 for D (6 bases). This CDR3 region has 16 residues. The V end lost 3 bases, the J end lost 3 bases, and 16 bases lay between the germline ends. In germline, CDR1 is MDHEN, CDR2 SYDVKM. CDR3 sequence reads: CASSFPPGSETDTQYF. The CDR3 DNA sequence: TGTGCCAGCAGTTTCCCCCCCGGGAGCGAAACAGATACGCAGTATTTT.

V usage is TRBV7-8 and J usage is TRBJ2-7; D not resolved. Germline CDR1 and CDR2: SGHVS and FQNEAQ. This CDR3 spans 15 amino acids. V lost 0 bases and J 2 bases, leaving 11 bases between the germline ends. Here the CDR3 reads CASSLAWRGTYEQYF. Written as DNA, the CDR3 is TGTGCCAGCAGCTTAGCTTGGCGCGGAACCTACGAGCAGTACTTC.

This clone ranks as medium-sized. This chain connects TRBV7-6 to TRBJ2-2; 8 positions agree with TRBD1. The CDR3 is 12 residues long. Trimming at V came to 4 bases and at J to 12 bases, leaving 4 bases not matched to a gene. Germline CDR1 is SGHVS and CDR2 is FNYEAQ. This CDR3 is CASSSRQGKLFF. The CDR3 nucleotides read TGTGCCAGCAGCTCTCGACAGGGGAAGCTGTTTTTT.

The V and J genes are TRBV6-4 and TRBJ1-2; 7 nucleotides agree with TRBD1. Germline loops: CDR1 MRHNA, CDR2 SNTAGT. V dropped 1 base and J dropped 4; count of bases not matched to a gene: 9. The CDR3 totals 16 residues. In nucleotides, the CDR3 is TGTGCCAGCAGTGACTGGTTTAGGGACAGCTTCTATGGCTACACCTTC. Translating it yields CASSDWFRDSFYGYTF.

This sequence joins TRBV28 and TRBJ2-7; D call uncertain. CDR3 length equals 16 residues. CDR1 is MDHEN, CDR2 SYDVKM, per germline. Trimming removed 0 bases at V and 2 bases at J, with 14 bases between. The CDR3 sequence is CASSLCPLTPPYEQYF. CDR3 nucleotides: TGTGCCAGCAGTTTATGCCCCCTGACACCCCCCTACGAGCAGTACTTC.

This chain connects TRBV4-3 to TRBJ2-1, with a weak D call TRBD2 (5 bases). V was shortened by 0 bases and J by 9 bases, with 15 bases between the two germline ends. CDR3 length equals 15 residues. Germline V gene data show CDR1 as LGHNA and CDR2 as YSLEER. For the CDR3, the DNA is TGCGCCAGCAGCCAAGAAACCACTAGAGGAGGTGAGCAGTTCTTC. Its translation: CASSQETTRGGEQFF.

The chain joins TRBV2 to TRBJ1-4, with 9 bases aligning to TRBD1. This CDR3 spans 16 amino acids. With 9 bases clipped from V and 8 bases from J, the junction kept 16 bases outside the gene matches. Germline CDR1 and CDR2: SNHLY and FYNNEI. CDR3 sequence (DNA): TGTGCCAGAGACAGGGGGGAAAGTACCGGTACGGAAAAACTGTTTTTT. It encodes CARDRGESTGTEKLFF.

The chain combines TRBV27 with TRBJ1-1; 8 bases match TRBD1. Germline V CDR1 and CDR2: MNHEY, SMNVEV (reference sequence). The CDR3 consists of 14 residues. V gave up 5 bases and J gave up 5 bases; unmatched junction bases: 7. This chain's CDR3 is CASSTTGEWTEAFF. CDR3 DNA sequence: TGTGCCAGCAGTACGACAGGGGAATGGACTGAAGCTTTCTTT.

The chain employs TRBV7-2 and TRBJ2-1; TRBD2 matches at 9 bases. The CDR3 is made up of 15 amino acids. CDR1 is SGHTA and CDR2 is FQGNSA in the germline V gene. Germline trimming cut 1 base from V and 7 bases from J; bases unmatched to any gene: 5. The CDR3 protein is CASSLVGLAANEQFF. The CDR3 DNA reads as TGTGCCAGCAGCTTAGTGGGACTAGCAGCGAATGAGCAGTTCTTC.

This clone has more than one count but fewer than ten. This rearrangement joins TRBV19 to TRBJ1-5; D call uncertain. The CDR3 is made up of 12 amino acids. The V gene lost 6 bases and the J gene lost 8 bases, with 11 bases spanning the gap. Germline V gives CDR1 LNHDA, CDR2 SQIVND (reference sequence). For the CDR3, the DNA is TGTGCCAGTAGGGCGGGCCTAAAGCCCCAGCATTTT. Amino acid sequence: CASRAGLKPQHF.

V usage is TRBV10-3 and J usage is TRBJ2-7; D perhaps matches TRBD2 (6 bases). The CDR3 is 15 amino acids. Per the germline V gene, CDR1 is ENHRY and CDR2 is SYGVKD. V lost 0 bases to trimming and J lost 2 bases, with 11 bases between them. The CDR3 DNA is TGTGCCATCAGTGAGTCTTGGGAGGCTACCTACGAGCAGTACTTC. Translation gives CAISESWEATYEQYF.

The gene calls are TRBV13 and TRBJ2-3; D uncertain. V lost 5 bases and J lost 0, with 3 bases in between. CDR1 is PRHDT and CDR2 is FYEKMQ in the germline V gene (reference sequence). CDR3 length: 12 residues. The chain's CDR3 is CASSLSTDTQYF. In DNA, the CDR3 is TGTGCCAGCAGCCTCAGCACAGATACGCAGTATTTT. Filled out from reference TRBV13 and TRBJ2-3, the complete variable domain reads AAGVIQSPRHLIKEKRETATLKCYPIPRHDTVYWYQQGPGQDPQFLISFYEKMQSDKGSIPDRFSAQQFSDYHSELNMSSLELGDSALYFCASSLSTDTQYFGPGTRLTVL.

This sequence joins TRBV25-1 and TRBJ2-1, with 9 bases fitting TRBD2. The CDR3 has 16 amino acids. After removal of 1 base from V and 7 bases from J, the junction contained 8 bases not matched to a gene. Germline loops: CDR1 MGHDK, CDR2 SYGVNS. In DNA form, the CDR3 reads TGTGCCAGCAGTGAATGGGGGCGGGAGGGCCGAAATGAGCAGTTCTTC. Amino acids: CASSEWGREGRNEQFF.